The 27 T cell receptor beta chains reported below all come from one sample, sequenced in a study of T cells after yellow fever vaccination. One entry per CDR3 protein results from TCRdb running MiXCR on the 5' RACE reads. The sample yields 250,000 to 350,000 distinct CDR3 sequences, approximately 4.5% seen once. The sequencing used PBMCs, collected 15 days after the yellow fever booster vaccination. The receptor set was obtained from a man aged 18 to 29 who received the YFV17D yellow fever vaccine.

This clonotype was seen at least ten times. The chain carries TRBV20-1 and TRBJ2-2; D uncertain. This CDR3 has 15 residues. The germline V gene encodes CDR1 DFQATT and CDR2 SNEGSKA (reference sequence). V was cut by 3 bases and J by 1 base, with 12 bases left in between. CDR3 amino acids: CSASSDPWNTGELFF. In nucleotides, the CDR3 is TGCAGTGCTAGTTCAGATCCCTGGAACACCGGGGAGCTGTTTTTT.

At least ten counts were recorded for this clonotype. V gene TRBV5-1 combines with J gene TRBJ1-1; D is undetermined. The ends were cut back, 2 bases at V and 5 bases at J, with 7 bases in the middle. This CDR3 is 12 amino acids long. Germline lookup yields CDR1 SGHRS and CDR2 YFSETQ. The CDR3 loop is CASSFHGTEAFF. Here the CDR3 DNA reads TGCGCCAGCAGCTTCCACGGAACTGAAGCTTTCTTT.

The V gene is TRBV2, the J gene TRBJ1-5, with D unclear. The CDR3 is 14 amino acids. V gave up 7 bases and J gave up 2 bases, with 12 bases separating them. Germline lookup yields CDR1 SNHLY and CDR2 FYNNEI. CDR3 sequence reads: CASTGVRGNQPQHF. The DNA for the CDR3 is TGTGCCAGCACTGGGGTAAGGGGCAATCAGCCCCAGCATTTT.

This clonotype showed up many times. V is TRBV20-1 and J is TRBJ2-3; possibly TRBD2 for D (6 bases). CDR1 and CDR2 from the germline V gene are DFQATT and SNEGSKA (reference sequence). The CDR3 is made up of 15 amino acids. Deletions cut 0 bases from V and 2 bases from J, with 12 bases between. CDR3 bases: TGCAGTGCTAGAGATCGCGCGGGGTCCACAGATACGCAGTATTTT. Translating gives CSARDRAGSTDTQYF.

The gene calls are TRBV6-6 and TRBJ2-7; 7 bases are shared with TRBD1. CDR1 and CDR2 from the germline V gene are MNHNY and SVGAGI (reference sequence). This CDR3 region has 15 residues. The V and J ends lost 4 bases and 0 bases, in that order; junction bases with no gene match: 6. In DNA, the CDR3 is TGTGCCAGCAGTTGGACTGACAGGGCCTCCTACGAGCAGTACGTC. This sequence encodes CASSWTDRASYEQYV.

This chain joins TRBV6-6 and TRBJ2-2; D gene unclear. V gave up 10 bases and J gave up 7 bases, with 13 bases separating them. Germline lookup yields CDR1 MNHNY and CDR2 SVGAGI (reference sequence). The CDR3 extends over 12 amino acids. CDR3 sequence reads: CATRAINGELFF. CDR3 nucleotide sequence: TGTGCCACCAGAGCCATAAACGGGGAGCTGTTTTTT.

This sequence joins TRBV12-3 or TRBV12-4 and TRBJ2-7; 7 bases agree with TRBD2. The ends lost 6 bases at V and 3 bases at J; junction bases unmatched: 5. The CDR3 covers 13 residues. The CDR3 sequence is CASRPRDYYEQYF. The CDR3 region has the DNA TGTGCCAGCAGGCCGCGGGACTACTACGAGCAGTACTTC.

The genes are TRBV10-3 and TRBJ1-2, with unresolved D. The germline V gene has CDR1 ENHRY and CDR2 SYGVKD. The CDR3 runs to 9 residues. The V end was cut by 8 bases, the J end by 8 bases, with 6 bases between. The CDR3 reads CAIRRGYTF. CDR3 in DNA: TGTGCCATCCGAAGGGGCTACACCTTC.

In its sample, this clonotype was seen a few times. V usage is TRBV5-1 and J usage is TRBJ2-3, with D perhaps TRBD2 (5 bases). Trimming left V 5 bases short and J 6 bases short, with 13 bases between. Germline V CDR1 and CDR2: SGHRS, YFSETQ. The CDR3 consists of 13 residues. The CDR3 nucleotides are TGCGCCAGCAGTTCCGGGGTCGCTGATACGCAGTATTTT. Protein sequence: CASSSGVADTQYF.

The chain's CDR3 is CASSHPPQDTQYF. DNA of the CDR3: TGTGCCAGCAGCCACCCTCCCCAAGATACGCAGTATTTT. The chain uses TRBV7-2 and TRBJ2-3; D uncertain. The CDR3 sequence is 13 residues long. The ends were cut back, 5 bases at V and 5 bases at J, with 11 bases in the middle. CDR1 and CDR2 from the germline V gene are SGHTA and FQGNSA.

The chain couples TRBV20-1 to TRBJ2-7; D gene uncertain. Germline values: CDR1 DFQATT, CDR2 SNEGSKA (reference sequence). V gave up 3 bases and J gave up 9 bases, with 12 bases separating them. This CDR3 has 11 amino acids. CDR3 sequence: CSASDSPGQYF. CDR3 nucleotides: TGCAGTGCTAGCGACTCTCCAGGGCAGTACTTC.

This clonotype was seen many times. The CDR3 here is CASRWDTQGTDTQYF. The CDR3 nucleotides read TGTGCCAGCAGGTGGGACACCCAGGGCACAGATACGCAGTATTTT. The gene calls are TRBV12-3 or TRBV12-4 and TRBJ2-3; possible D gene TRBD1, 6 bases. The CDR3 totals 15 residues. Trimming took off 6 bases at V and 1 base at J, with 14 bases between the two ends.

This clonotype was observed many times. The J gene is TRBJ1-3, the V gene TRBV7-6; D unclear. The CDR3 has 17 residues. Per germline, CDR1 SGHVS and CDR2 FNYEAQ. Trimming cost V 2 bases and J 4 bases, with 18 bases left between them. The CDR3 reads CASSLMGAGEPGNTIYF. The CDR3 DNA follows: TGTGCCAGCAGCTTAATGGGCGCAGGCGAACCGGGAAACACCATATATTTT.

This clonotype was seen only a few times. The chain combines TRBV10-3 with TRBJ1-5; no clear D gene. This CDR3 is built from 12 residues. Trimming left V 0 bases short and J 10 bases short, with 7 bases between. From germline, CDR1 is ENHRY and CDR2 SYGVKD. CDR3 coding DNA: TGTGCCATCAGTGAGTCAGGCCGCCCCCAGCATTTT. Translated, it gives CAISESGRPQHF.

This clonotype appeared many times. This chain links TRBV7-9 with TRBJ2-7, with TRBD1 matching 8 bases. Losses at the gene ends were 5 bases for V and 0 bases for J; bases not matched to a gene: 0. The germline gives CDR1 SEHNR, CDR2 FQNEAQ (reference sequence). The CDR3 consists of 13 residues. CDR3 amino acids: CASSDRGSYEQYF. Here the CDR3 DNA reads TGTGCCAGCAGCGACAGGGGCTCCTACGAGCAGTACTTC.

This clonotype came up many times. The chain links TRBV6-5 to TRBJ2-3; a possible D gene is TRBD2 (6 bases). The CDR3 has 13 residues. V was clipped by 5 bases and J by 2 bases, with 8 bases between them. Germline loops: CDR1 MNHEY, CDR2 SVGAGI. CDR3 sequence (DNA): TGTGCCAGCAGTAGGACTATCACAGATACGCAGTATTTT. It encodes CASSRTITDTQYF.

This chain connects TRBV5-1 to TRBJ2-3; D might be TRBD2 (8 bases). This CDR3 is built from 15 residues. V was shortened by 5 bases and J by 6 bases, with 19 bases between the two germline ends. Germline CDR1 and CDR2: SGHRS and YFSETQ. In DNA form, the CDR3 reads TGCGCCAGCAGGAGGGGGCGGGGGGCCGCCGATACGCAGTATTTT. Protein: CASRRGRGAADTQYF.

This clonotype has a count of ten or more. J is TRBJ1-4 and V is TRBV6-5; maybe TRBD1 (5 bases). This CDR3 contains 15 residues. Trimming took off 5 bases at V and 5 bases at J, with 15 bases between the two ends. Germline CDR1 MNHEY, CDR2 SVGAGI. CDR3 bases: TGTGCCAGCAGTCCGGGGGTGACGGCGAATGAAAAACTGTTTTTT. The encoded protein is CASSPGVTANEKLFF.

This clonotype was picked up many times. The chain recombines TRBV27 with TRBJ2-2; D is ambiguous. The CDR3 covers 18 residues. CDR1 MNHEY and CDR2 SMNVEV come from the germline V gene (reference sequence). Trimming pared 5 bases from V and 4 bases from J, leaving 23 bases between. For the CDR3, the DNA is TGTGCCAGCAGTCCGCGGACCCCGGCGCCACGATTCACCGGGGAGCTGTTTTTT. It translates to CASSPRTPAPRFTGELFF.

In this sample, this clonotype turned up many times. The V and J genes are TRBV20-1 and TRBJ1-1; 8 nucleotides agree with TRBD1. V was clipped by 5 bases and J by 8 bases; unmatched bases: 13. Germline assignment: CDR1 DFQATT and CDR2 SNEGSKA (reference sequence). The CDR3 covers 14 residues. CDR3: CSAEGDRLAAEAFF. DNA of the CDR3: TGCAGTGCTGAGGGGGACAGGCTTGCGGCCGAAGCTTTCTTT.

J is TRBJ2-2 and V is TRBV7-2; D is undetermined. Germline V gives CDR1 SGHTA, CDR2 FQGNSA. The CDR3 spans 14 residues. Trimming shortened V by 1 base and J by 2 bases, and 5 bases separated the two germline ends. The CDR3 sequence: CASSLVSNTGELFF. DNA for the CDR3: TGTGCCAGCAGCTTAGTGTCTAACACCGGGGAGCTGTTTTTT.

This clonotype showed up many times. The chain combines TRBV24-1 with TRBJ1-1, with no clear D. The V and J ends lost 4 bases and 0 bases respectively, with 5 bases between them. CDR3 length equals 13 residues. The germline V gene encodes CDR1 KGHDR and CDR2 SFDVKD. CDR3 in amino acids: CATSDSMNTEAFF. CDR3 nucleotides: TGTGCCACCAGTGACAGTATGAACACTGAAGCTTTCTTT.

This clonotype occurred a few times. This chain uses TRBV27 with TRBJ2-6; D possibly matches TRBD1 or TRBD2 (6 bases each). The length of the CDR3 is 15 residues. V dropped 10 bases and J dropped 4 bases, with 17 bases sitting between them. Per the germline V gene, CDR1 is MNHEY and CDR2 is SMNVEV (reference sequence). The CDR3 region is CATTTGRGGANVLTF. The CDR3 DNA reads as TGTGCCACCACGACAGGCCGGGGGGGGGCCAACGTCCTGACTTTC.

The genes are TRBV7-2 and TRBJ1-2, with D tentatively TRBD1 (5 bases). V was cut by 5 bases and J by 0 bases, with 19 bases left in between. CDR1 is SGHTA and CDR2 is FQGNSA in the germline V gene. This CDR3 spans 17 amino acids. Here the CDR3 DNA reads TGTGCCAGCAGCCCGACCGTTAGGGGAGGACCTAACTATGGCTACACCTTC. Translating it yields CASSPTVRGGPNYGYTF.

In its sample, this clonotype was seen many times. The CDR3 reads CASSLKLTEAFF. The CDR3 bases are TGTGCCAGCAGTTTGAAGCTCACTGAAGCTTTCTTT. This chain uses TRBV6-2 or TRBV6-3 with TRBJ1-1; no definite D call. The CDR3 sequence is 12 residues long. Germline values: CDR1 MNHEY, CDR2 SVGEGT. Trimming cost V 4 bases and J 4 bases, with 7 bases left between them.

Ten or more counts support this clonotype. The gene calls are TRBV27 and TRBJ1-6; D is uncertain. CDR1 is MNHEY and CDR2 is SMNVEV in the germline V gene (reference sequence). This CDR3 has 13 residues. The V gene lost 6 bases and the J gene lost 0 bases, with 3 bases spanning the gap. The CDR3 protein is CASRSSYNSPLHF. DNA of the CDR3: TGTGCCAGCAGGAGCTCCTATAATTCACCCCTCCACTTT.

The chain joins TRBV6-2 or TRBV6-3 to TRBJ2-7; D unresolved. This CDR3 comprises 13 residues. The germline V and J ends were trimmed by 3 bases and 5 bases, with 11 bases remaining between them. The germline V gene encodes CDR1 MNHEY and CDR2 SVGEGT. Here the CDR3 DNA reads TGTGCCAGCAGTTATGAAAGCTACCACGAGCAGTACTTC. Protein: CASSYESYHEQYF.